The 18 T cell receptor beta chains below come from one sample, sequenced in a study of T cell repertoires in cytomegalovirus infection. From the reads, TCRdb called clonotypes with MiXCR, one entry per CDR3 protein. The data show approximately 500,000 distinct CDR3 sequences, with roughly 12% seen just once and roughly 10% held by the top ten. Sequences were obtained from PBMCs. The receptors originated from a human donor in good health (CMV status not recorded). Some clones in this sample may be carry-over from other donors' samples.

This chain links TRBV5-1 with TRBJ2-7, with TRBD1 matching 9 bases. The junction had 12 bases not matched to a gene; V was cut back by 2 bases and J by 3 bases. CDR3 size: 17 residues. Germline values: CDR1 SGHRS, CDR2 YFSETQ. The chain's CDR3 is CASSFIPTGGAGYEQYF. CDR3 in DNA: TGCGCCAGCAGCTTCATTCCTACAGGGGGCGCAGGCTACGAGCAGTACTTC.

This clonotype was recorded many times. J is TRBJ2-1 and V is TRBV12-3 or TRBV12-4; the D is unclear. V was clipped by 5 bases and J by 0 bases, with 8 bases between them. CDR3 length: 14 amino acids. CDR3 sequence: CASSPASSYNEQFF. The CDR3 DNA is TGTGCCAGCAGTCCCGCGAGCTCCTACAATGAGCAGTTCTTC.

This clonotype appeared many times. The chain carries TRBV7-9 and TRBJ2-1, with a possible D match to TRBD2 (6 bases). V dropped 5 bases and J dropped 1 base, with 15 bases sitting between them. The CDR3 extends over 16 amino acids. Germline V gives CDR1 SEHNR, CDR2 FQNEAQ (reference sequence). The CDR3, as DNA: TGTGCCAGCAGCCTTAATCCTAGCGCATCCTACAATGAGCAGTTCTTC. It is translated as CASSLNPSASYNEQFF.

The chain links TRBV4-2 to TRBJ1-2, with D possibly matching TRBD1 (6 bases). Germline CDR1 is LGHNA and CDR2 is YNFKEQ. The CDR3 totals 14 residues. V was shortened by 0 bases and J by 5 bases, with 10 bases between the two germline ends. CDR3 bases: TGTGCCAGCAGCCAAGACTCAGGGGCGTATGGCTACACCTTC. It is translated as CASSQDSGAYGYTF.

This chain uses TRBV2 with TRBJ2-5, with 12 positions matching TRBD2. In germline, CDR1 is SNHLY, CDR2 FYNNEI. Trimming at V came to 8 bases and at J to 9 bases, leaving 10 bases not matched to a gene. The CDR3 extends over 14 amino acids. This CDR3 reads CASLLLTSGSPQYF. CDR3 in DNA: TGTGCCAGCCTGCTATTGACTAGCGGGAGTCCCCAGTACTTC. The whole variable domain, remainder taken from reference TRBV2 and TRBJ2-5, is EPEVTQTPSHQVTQMGQEVILRCVPISNHLYFYWYRQILGQKVEFLVSFYNNEISEKSEIFDDQFSVERPDGSNFTLKIRSTKLEDSAMYFCASLLLTSGSPQYFGPGTRLLVL.

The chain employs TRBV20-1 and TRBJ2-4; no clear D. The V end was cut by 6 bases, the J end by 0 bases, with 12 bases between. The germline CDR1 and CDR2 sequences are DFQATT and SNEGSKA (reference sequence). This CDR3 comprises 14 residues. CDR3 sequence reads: CSATPPVAKNIQYF. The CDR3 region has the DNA TGCAGTGCAACCCCCCCGGTAGCCAAAAACATTCAGTACTTC.

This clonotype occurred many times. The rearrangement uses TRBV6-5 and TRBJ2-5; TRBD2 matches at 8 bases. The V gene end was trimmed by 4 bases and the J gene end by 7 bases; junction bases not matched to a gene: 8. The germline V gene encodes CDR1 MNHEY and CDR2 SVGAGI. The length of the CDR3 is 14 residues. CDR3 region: CASSSSGPQGTQYF. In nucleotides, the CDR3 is TGTGCCAGCAGTTCTAGCGGGCCCCAGGGGACCCAGTACTTC.

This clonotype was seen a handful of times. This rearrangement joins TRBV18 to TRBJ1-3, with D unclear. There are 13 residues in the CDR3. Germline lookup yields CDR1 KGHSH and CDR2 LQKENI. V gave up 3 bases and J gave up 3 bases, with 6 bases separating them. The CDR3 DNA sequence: TGTGCCAGCTCACCGGGGATTGGAAACACCATATATTTT. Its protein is CASSPGIGNTIYF.

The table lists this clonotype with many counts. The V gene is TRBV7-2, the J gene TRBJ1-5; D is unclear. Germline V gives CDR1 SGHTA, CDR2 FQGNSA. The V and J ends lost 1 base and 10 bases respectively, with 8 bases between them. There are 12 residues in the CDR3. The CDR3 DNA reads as TGTGCCAGCAGCTTAGTAGAGGGACCCCAGCATTTT. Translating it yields CASSLVEGPQHF.

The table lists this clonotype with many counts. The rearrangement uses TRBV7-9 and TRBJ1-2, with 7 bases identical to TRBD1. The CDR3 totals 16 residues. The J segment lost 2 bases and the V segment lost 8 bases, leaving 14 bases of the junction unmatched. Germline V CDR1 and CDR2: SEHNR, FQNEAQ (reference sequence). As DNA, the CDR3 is TGTGCCAGCTTCCGGGACGGGGACAGAATGAACTATGGCTACACCTTC. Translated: CASFRDGDRMNYGYTF.

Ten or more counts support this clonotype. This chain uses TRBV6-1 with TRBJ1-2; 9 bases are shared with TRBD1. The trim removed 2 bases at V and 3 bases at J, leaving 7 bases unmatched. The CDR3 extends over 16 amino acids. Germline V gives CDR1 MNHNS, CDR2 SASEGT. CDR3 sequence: CASSEKGTGTHYGYTF. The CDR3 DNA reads TGTGCCAGCAGTGAAAAAGGGACAGGGACCCACTATGGCTACACCTTC.

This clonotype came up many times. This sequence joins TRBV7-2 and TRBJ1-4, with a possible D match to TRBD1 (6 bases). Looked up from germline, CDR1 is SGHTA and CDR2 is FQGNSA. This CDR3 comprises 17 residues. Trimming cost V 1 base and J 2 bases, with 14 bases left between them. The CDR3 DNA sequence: TGTGCCAGCAGCTTAGAGGGCAGGGGAAGCACTAATGAAAAACTGTTTTTT. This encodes CASSLEGRGSTNEKLFF.

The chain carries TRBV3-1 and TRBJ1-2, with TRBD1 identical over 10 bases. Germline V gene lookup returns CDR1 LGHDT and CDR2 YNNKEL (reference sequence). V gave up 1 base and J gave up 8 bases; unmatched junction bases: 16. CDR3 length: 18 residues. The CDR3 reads CASSQVIPGQGSRVGYTF. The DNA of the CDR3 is TGTGCCAGCAGCCAAGTGATTCCGGGACAGGGGTCCCGGGTAGGCTACACCTTC.

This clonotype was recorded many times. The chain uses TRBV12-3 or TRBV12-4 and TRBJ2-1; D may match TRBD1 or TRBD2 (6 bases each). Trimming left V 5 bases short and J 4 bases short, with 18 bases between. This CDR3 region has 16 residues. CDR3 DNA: TGTGCCAGCAGTATCACGGGGGCGCCTCCATACAATGAGCAGTTCTTC. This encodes CASSITGAPPYNEQFF.

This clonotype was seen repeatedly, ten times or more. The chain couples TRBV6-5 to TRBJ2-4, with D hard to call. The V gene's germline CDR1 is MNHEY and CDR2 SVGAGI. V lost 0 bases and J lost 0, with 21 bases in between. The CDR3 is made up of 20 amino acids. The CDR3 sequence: CASSYSGSLSHPLAKNIQYF. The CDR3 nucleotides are TGTGCCAGCAGTTACTCAGGGTCCCTAAGCCACCCGCTAGCCAAAAACATTCAGTACTTC.

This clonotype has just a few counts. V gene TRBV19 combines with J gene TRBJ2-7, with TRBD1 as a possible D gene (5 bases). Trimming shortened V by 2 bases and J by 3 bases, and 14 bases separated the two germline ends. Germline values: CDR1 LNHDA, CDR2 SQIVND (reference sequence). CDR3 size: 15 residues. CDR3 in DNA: TGTGCCAGTAGTATATCCGCAGACAGCATCTACGAGCAGTACTTC. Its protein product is CASSISADSIYEQYF.

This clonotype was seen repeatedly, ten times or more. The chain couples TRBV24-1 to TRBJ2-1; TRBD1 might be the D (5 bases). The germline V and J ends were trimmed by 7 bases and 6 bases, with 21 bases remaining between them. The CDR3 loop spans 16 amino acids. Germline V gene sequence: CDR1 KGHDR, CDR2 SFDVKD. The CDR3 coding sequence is TGTGCCACCAGCCGCCCTGACAGTCCCGCGTCCAATGAGCAGTTCTTC. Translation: CATSRPDSPASNEQFF.

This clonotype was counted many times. The CDR3 loop is CASSPPKGRNEKLFF. CDR3 nucleotides: TGTGCCAGCAGCCCCCCGAAGGGGCGGAATGAAAAACTGTTTTTT. V usage is TRBV28 and J usage is TRBJ1-4; a possible D gene is TRBD1 (5 bases). Between the trimmed V and J ends, which lost 6 bases and 5 bases, there was a span of 16 bases. The CDR3 sequence is 15 residues long. The germline CDR1 and CDR2 sequences are MDHEN and SYDVKM.